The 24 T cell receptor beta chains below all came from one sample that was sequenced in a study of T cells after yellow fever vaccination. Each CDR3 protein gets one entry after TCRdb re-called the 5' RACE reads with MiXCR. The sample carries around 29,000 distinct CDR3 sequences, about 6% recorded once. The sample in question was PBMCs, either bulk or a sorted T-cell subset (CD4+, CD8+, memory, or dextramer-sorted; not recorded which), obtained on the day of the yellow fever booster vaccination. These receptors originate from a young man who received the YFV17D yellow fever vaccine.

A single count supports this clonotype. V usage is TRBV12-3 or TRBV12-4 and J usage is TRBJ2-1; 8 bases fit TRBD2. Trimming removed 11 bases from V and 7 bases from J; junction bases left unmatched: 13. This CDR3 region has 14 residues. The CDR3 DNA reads TGTGCCTGCTGTTTTTCGGGAGGGCCGAATGAGCAGTTCTTC. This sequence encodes CACCFSGGPNEQFF.

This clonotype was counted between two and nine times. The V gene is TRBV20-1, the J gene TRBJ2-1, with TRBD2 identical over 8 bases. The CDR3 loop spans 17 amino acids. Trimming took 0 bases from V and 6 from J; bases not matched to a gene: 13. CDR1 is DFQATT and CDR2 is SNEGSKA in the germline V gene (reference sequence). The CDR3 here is CSARDKTGLGDLNEQFF. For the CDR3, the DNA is TGCAGTGCTAGAGATAAGACGGGACTAGGGGACCTCAATGAGCAGTTCTTC.

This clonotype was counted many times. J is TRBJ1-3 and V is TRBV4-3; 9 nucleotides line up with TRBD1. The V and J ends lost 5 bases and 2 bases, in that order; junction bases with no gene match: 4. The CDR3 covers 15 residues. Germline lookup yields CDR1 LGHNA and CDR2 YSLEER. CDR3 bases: TGCGCCAGCAGCGTGACAGGGGGGACTGGAAACACCATATATTTT. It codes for CASSVTGGTGNTIYF.

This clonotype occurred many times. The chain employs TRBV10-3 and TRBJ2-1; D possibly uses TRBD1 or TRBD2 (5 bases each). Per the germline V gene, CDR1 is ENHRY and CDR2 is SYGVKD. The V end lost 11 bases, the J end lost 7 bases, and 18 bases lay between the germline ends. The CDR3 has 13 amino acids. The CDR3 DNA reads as TGTGCCCTAAAGGGGACCCCCCCTAATGAGCAGTTCTTC. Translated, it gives CALKGTPPNEQFF.

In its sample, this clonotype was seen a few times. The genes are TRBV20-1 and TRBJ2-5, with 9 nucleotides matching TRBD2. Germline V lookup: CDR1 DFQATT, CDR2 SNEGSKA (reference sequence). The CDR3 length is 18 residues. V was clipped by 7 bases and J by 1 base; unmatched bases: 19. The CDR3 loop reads CSVANPIDSSGAQETQYF. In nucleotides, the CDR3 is TGCAGTGTCGCGAACCCGATAGACTCTAGCGGGGCCCAAGAGACCCAGTACTTC.

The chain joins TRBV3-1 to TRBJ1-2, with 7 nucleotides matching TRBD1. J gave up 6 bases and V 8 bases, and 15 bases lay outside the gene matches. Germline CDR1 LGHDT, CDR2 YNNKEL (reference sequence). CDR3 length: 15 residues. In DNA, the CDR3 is TGTGCCAGCTGCCCTACCGGGGCAGGGGGTAATGGCTACACCTTC. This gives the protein CASCPTGAGGNGYTF.

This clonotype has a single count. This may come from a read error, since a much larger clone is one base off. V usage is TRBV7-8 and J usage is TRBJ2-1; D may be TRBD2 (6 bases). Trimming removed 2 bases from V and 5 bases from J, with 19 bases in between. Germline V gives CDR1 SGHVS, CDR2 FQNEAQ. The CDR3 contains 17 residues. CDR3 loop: CASSLWRAGGANNEQFF. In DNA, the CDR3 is TGTGCCAGCAGCTTATGGAGGGCTGGCGGAGCAAACAATGAGCAGTTCTTC.

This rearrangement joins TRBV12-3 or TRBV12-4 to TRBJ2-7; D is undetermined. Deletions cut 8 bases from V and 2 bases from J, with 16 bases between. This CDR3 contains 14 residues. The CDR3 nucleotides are TGTGCCAGCGCGGACGGAACTCCTCCCTACGAGCAGTACTTC. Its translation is CASADGTPPYEQYF.

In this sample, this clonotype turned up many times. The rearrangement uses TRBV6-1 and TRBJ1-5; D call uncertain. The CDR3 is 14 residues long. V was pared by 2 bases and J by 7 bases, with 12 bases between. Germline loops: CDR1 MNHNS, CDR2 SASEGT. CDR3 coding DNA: TGTGCCAGCAGTGAAAACGACTCGATCCAGCCCCAGCATTTT. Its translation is CASSENDSIQPQHF.

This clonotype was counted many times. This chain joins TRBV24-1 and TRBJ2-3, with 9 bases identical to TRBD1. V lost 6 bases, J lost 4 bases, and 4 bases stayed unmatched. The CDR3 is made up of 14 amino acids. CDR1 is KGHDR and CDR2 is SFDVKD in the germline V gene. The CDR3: CATSKQGASDTQYF. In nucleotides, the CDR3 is TGTGCCACCAGTAAACAGGGGGCTTCAGATACGCAGTATTTT.

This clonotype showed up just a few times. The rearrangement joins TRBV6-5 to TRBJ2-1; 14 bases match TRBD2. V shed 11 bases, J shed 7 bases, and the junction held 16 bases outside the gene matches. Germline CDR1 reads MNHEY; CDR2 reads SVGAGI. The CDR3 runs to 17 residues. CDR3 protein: CASGTSGSGGFGNEQFF. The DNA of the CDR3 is TGTGCCTCCGGGACTAGCGGGAGTGGGGGGTTTGGGAATGAGCAGTTCTTC.

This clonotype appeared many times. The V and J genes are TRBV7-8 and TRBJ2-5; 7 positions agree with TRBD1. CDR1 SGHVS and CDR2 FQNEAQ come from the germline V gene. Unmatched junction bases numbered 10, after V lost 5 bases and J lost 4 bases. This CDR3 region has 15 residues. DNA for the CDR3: TGTGCCAGCAGCGAGGCTACAGGGGTCTCAGAGACCCAGTACTTC. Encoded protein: CASSEATGVSETQYF.

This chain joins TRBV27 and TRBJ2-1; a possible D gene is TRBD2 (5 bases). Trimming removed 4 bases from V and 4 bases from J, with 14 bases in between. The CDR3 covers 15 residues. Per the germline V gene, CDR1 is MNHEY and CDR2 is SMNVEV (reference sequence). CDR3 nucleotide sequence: TGTGCCAGCAGTTCCGACTATCGAAATTACAATGAGCAGTTCTTC. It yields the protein CASSSDYRNYNEQFF.

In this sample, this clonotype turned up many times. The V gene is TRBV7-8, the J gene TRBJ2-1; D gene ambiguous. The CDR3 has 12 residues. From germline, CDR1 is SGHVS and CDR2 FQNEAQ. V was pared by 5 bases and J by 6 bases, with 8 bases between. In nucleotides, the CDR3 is TGTGCCAGCAGCCCCATCGTCAATGAGCAGTTCTTC. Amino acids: CASSPIVNEQFF.

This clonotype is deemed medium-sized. CDR3 coding DNA: TGTGCCATCAGCCTCGGTGAAAACGAGCAGTACTTC. Encoded protein: CAISLGENEQYF. This chain links TRBV10-3 with TRBJ2-7; D is uncertain. From germline, CDR1 is ENHRY and CDR2 SYGVKD. V was shortened by 6 bases and J by 5 bases, with 11 bases between the two germline ends. The CDR3 spans 12 residues.

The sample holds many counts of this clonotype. The CDR3 sequence: CASNAGAAEQYF. CDR3 DNA: TGCGCCAGCAATGCGGGAGCAGCCGAGCAGTACTTC. This sequence joins TRBV10-2 and TRBJ2-7; 7 nucleotides align to TRBD2. With V trimmed by 7 bases and J by 6 bases, 6 bases remained unmatched. The CDR3 length is 12 residues. Germline V CDR1 and CDR2: WSHSY, SAAADI.

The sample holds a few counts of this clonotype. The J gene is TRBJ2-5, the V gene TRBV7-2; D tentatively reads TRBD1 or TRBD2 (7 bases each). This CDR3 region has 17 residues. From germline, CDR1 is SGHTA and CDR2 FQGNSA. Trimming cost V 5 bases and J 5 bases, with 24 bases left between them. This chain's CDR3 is CASSPRGGGLVFETQYF. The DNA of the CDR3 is TGTGCCAGCAGCCCACGGGGAGGGGGCCTCGTTTTTGAGACCCAGTACTTC. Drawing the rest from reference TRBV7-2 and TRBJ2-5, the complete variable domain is GAGVSQSPSNKVTEKGKDVELRCDPISGHTALYWYRQSLGQGLEFLIYFQGNSAPDKSGLPSDRFSAERTGGSVSTLTIQRTQQEDSAVYLCASSPRGGGLVFETQYFGPGTRLLVL.

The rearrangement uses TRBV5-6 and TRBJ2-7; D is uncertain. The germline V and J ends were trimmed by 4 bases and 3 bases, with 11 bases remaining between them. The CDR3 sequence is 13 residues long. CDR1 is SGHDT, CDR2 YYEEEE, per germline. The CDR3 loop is CASSPAQVYEQYF. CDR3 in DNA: TGTGCCAGCAGCCCCGCGCAGGTCTACGAGCAGTACTTC.

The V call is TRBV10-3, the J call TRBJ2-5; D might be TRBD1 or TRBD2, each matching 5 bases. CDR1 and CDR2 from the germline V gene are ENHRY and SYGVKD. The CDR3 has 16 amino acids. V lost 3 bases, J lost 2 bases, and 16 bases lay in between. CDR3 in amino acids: CAISEEGMGVQETQYF. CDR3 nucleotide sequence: TGTGCCATCAGTGAAGAGGGGATGGGGGTACAAGAGACCCAGTACTTC.

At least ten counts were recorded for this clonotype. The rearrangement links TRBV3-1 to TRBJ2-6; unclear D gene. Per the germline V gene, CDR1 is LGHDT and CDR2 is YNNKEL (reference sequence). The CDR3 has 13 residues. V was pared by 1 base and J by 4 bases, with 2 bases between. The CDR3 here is CASSQGGANVLTF. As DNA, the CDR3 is TGTGCCAGCAGCCAAGGAGGGGCCAACGTCCTGACTTTC.

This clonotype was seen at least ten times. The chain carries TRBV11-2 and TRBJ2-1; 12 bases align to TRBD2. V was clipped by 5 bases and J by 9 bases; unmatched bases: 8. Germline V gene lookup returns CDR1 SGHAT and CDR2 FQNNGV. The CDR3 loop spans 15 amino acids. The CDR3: CASSQTSGRKIEQFF. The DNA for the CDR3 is TGTGCCAGCAGCCAAACTAGCGGGAGGAAGATTGAGCAGTTCTTC.

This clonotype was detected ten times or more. The CDR3 is CSVDIRGRTDTQYF. In DNA, the CDR3 is TGCAGTGTCGATATCAGGGGGCGCACAGATACGCAGTATTTT. This rearrangement joins TRBV20-1 to TRBJ2-3, with 8 nucleotides matching TRBD1. The ends lost 7 bases at V and 1 base at J; junction bases unmatched: 7. This CDR3 region has 14 residues. CDR1 is DFQATT and CDR2 is SNEGSKA in the germline V gene (reference sequence).

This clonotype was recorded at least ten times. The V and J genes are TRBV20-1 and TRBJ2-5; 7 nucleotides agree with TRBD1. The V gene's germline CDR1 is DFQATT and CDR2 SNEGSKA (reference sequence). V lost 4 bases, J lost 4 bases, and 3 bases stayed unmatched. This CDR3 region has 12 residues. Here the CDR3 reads CSAKDRVETQYF. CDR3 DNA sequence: TGCAGTGCTAAAGACAGGGTAGAGACCCAGTACTTC.

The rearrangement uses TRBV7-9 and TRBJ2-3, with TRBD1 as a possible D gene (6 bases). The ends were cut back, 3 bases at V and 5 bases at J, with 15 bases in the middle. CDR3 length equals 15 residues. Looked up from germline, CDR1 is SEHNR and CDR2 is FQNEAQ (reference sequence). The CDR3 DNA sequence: TGTGCCAGCAGCTTTAGCAGGGGCTGGGGAGATACGCAGTATTTT. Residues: CASSFSRGWGDTQYF.